A single sample is the source of the 29 T cell receptor beta chains below, sequenced in a study of T cells in Graves' hyperthyroidism and ophthalmopathy. RNA transcripts yielded amplified TCR beta CDR3 regions. During a first-round RT-PCR of the TCR CDR3, the HTBI primer set was used. Via MiXCR, TCRdb re-called the multiplex PCR reads, giving one row per CDR3 protein. The sample records about 480,000 distinct CDR3 sequences, approximately 15% being singletons. Sequencing was carried out using blood. These receptors originate from a woman between 18 and 29 years old with Graves' hyperthyroidism.

The chain recombines TRBV28 with TRBJ2-7, with TRBD1 as a possible D gene (5 bases). With 6 bases removed from V and 0 bases from J, the gap between germline ends came to 15 bases. The germline gives CDR1 MDHEN, CDR2 SYDVKM. This CDR3 has 15 residues. The CDR3 DNA sequence: TGTGCCAGCAGACTAATGACAGTGACCTCCTACGAGCAGTACTTC. Protein: CASRLMTVTSYEQYF.

This clonotype came up a few times. This chain links TRBV29-1 with TRBJ2-1; D might be TRBD2 (6 bases). CDR1 and CDR2 (germline): SQVTM, ANQGSEA. This CDR3 spans 14 amino acids. With 2 bases removed from V and 2 bases from J, the gap between germline ends came to 10 bases. DNA for the CDR3: TGCAGCGTTGAACGGCGGGGTACCTACAATGAGCAGTTCTTC. This encodes CSVERRGTYNEQFF.

This clonotype was seen a few times. The CDR3 bases are TGTGCCAGCAGCTTGGTGGGGGGAAGGAACACTGAAGCTTTCTTT. Translating it yields CASSLVGGRNTEAFF. The chain uses TRBV5-6 and TRBJ1-1, with a weak D call TRBD1 (5 bases). The CDR3 totals 15 residues. With 0 bases removed from V and 1 base from J, the gap between germline ends came to 10 bases. Germline CDR1 reads SGHDT; CDR2 reads YYEEEE.

This clonotype was detected only a few times. The chain is built from TRBV29-1 and TRBJ2-2, with D hard to call. Germline V gene data show CDR1 as SQVTM and CDR2 as ANQGSEA. V shed 4 bases and J shed 0 bases, with 12 bases lying between them. The length of the CDR3 is 15 residues. CDR3 sequence (DNA): TGCAGCGTTGTCCCCGACACCTCGAACACCGGGGAGCTGTTTTTT. Translated, it gives CSVVPDTSNTGELFF.

This clonotype appeared many times. This chain joins TRBV3-1 and TRBJ1-5; D unresolved. The germline gives CDR1 LGHDT, CDR2 YNNKEL (reference sequence). The ends were cut back, 0 bases at V and 4 bases at J, with 4 bases in the middle. This CDR3 has 13 amino acids. CDR3 loop: CASSQDVNQPQHF. The CDR3 region has the DNA TGTGCCAGCAGCCAAGATGTAAATCAGCCCCAGCATTTT.

This clonotype was counted between two and nine times. The J gene is TRBJ1-4, the V gene TRBV9, with 10 positions matching TRBD1. There are 17 residues in the CDR3. Germline CDR1 and CDR2: SGDLS and YYNGEE. Germline trimming cut 3 bases from V and 2 bases from J; bases unmatched to any gene: 7. This CDR3 reads CASSDRSTGGTNEKLFF. CDR3 DNA: TGTGCCAGCAGCGACCGGTCGACAGGGGGCACTAATGAAAAACTGTTTTTT.

As to this clonotype: The CDR3 carries no conserved terminal phenylalanine or tryptophan, so it likely arises from a read error. The rearrangement links TRBV14 to TRBJ2-7; tentatively, D is TRBD1 or TRBD2 (6 bases each). Germline-derived CDR1 and CDR2 are SGHDN and FVKESK. The CDR3 contains 14 residues. V lost 4 bases, J lost 6 bases, and 16 bases lay in between. The CDR3 is CASSRSEGGLEQYL. The CDR3 DNA is TGTGCCAGCAGCCGTAGTGAGGGGGGCCTCGAGCAGTACCTC.

This clonotype showed up many times. V usage is TRBV7-3 and J usage is TRBJ2-1; 15 nucleotides line up with TRBD2. Germline V gene lookup returns CDR1 SGHTA and CDR2 FQGTGA. J gave up 0 bases and V 5 bases, and 5 bases lay outside the gene matches. The CDR3 has 18 amino acids. In DNA, the CDR3 is TGTGCCAGCAGCCAAGGGACTAGCGGGAGGAGCTCCTACAATGAGCAGTTCTTC. Its protein product is CASSQGTSGRSSYNEQFF. The whole variable domain, remainder taken from reference TRBV7-3 and TRBJ2-1, is GAGVSQTPSNKVTEKGKYVELRCDPISGHTALYWYRQSLGQGPEFLIYFQGTGAADDSGLPNDRFFAVRPEGSVSTLKIQRTERGDSAVYLCASSQGTSGRSSYNEQFFGPGTRLTVL.

Notes on this clonotype: This could be a read error, since a much larger clone is one nucleotide away. This rearrangement joins TRBV14 to TRBJ2-1, with 9 bases lining up with TRBD2. Germline assignment: CDR1 SGHDN and CDR2 FVKESK. This CDR3 comprises 16 residues. The CDR3 DNA follows: TGTGTCAGCAGCCAAGATAGCGGGAGCTCCTACAATGAGCAGTTCTTC. Translating gives CVSSQDSGSSYNEQFF.

V is TRBV19 and J is TRBJ2-2; D is possibly TRBD1 or TRBD2 (6 bases each). V dropped 5 bases and J dropped 5 bases, with 12 bases sitting between them. The germline V gene encodes CDR1 LNHDA and CDR2 SQIVND (reference sequence). The CDR3 sequence is 14 residues long. CDR3 protein: CASSPGDLTGELFF. In DNA, the CDR3 is TGTGCCAGTAGTCCAGGGGACTTAACCGGGGAGCTGTTTTTT.

This clonotype was observed at least ten times. The CDR3 DNA is TGTGCCAGCAGTATCACCCGGGACCCGAATCAGCCCCAGCATTTT. Its translation: CASSITRDPNQPQHF. This chain uses TRBV6-2 or TRBV6-3 with TRBJ1-5; tentative D call: TRBD1 (5 bases). CDR1 and CDR2 from the germline V gene are MNHEY and SVGEGT. This CDR3 contains 15 residues. V lost 5 bases, J lost 4 bases, and 15 bases lay in between.

This clonotype occurred many times. V usage is TRBV27 and J usage is TRBJ2-6; D gene ambiguous. The CDR3 is 15 amino acids. V was cut by 2 bases and J by 2 bases, with 7 bases left in between. Per the germline V gene, CDR1 is MNHEY and CDR2 is SMNVEV (reference sequence). The CDR3 DNA is TGTGCCAGCAGTTTAAGCTGGGCTGGGGCCAACGTCCTGACTTTC. It codes for CASSLSWAGANVLTF.

This clonotype was detected many times. The rearrangement joins TRBV11-2 to TRBJ2-2; TRBD2 matches 8 bases. Germline CDR1 reads SGHAT; CDR2 reads FQNNGV. This CDR3 has 17 residues. The V and J ends lost 0 bases and 4 bases, in that order; junction bases with no gene match: 7. CDR3 nucleotides: TGTGCCAGCAGCTTAGAGCGTTTTACTAGCGGCACCGGGGAGCTGTTTTTT. It is translated as CASSLERFTSGTGELFF.

At least ten counts were recorded for this clonotype. The J gene is TRBJ2-1, the V gene TRBV12-3 or TRBV12-4; D is undetermined. The CDR3 is 11 amino acids. V was shortened by 3 bases and J by 8 bases, with 5 bases between the two germline ends. CDR3 sequence (DNA): TGTGCCAGCAGTTTTCAGGATGAGCAGTTCTTC. Residues: CASSFQDEQFF.

This clonotype was picked up many times. CDR3 sequence: CASSSKAYNEQFF. The CDR3 nucleotides are TGTGCCAGTAGCTCAAAGGCCTACAATGAGCAGTTCTTC. This sequence joins TRBV19 and TRBJ2-1; no clear D gene. CDR3 length: 13 amino acids. Germline assignment: CDR1 LNHDA and CDR2 SQIVND (reference sequence). Trimming left V 6 bases short and J 2 bases short, with 8 bases between.

The genes are TRBV7-9 and TRBJ1-1; D not certain. The CDR3 loop spans 14 amino acids. Per the germline V gene, CDR1 is SEHNR and CDR2 is FQNEAQ (reference sequence). V gave up 4 bases and J gave up 1 base, with 10 bases separating them. This CDR3 reads CASSSRSGNTEAFF. CDR3 in DNA: TGTGCCAGCAGCTCCCGGTCGGGGAACACTGAAGCTTTCTTT.

The V gene is TRBV7-3, the J gene TRBJ2-4, with D maybe TRBD2 (6 bases). This CDR3 is built from 15 residues. Germline CDR1 SGHTA, CDR2 FQGTGA. Trimming removed 6 bases at V and 1 base at J, with 13 bases between. This CDR3 reads CASSLEGEAKNIQYF. The CDR3 DNA sequence: TGTGCCAGCAGTCTGGAGGGAGAGGCCAAAAACATTCAGTACTTC. The full variable domain, with the rest looked up from reference TRBV7-3 and TRBJ2-4, is GAGVSQTPSNKVTEKGKYVELRCDPISGHTALYWYRQSLGQGPEFLIYFQGTGAADDSGLPNDRFFAVRPEGSVSTLKIQRTERGDSAVYLCASSLEGEAKNIQYFGAGTRLSVL.

This clonotype was counted only a few times. A read error may account for a junction end that differs from germline. The chain couples TRBV20-1 to TRBJ2-4; D not certain. Looked up from germline, CDR1 is DFQATT and CDR2 is SNEGSKA (reference sequence). The CDR3 runs to 16 residues. The CDR3 bases are TGCAGTGCTAGTGATGTAGTCTTGGTTGGTGGGAACATTCGGTACTTC. Its protein is CSASDVVLVGGNIRYF.

The table lists this clonotype with many counts. J is TRBJ2-5 and V is TRBV11-3; unclear D gene. V lost 3 bases and J lost 5, with 10 bases in between. In germline, CDR1 is SGHNT, CDR2 YENEEA. This CDR3 comprises 13 residues. The chain's CDR3 is CASSLNSGETQYF. CDR3 in DNA: TGTGCCAGCAGCTTGAACTCTGGGGAGACCCAGTACTTC.

Notes on this clonotype: A read error may be the cause here, since a much bigger clone is one base away. V is TRBV20-1 and J is TRBJ2-5, with D tentatively TRBD2 (6 bases). The CDR3 has 17 amino acids. CDR1 is DFQATT, CDR2 SNEGSKA, per germline (reference sequence). Trimming cost V 3 bases and J 4 bases, with 24 bases left between them. The CDR3 DNA follows: TGCAGTGCTAGCGGACTAACGGGAAGGTGGGCGAGAGAGACCCAGTACTTC. Protein: CSASGLTGRWARETQYF.

Details on this clonotype: Germline is not matched at one junction end, which may reflect a read error. The gene calls are TRBV6-2 or TRBV6-3 and TRBJ1-1; D is ambiguous. CDR1 is MNHEY and CDR2 is SVGEGT in the germline V gene. The CDR3 is 15 residues long. DNA for the CDR3: TGTGCCAGCAGTGTTGAGCTGCAAATGAACACTGAAGCTCTCTTT. Translating gives CASSVELQMNTEALF.

This clonotype was detected only once. The chain joins TRBV12-3 or TRBV12-4 to TRBJ2-7; the D is unclear. The CDR3 sequence is 15 residues long. Trimming cost V 1 base and J 2 bases, with 12 bases left between them. The CDR3 nucleotides read TGTGCCAGCAGTTTAGAGGCAGCGATCACCTACGAGCAGTACTTC. Protein product: CASSLEAAITYEQYF.

The table lists this clonotype with many counts. The chain links TRBV30 to TRBJ1-1, with a weak D call TRBD1 (6 bases). This CDR3 is built from 13 residues. Germline V gives CDR1 GTSNPN, CDR2 SVGIG (reference sequence). V gave up 7 bases and J gave up 0 bases, with 12 bases separating them. Here the CDR3 DNA reads TGTGCCTTAACAGGGAACATGAACACTGAAGCTTTCTTT. Translated, it gives CALTGNMNTEAFF.

This clonotype was observed a few times. V usage is TRBV14 and J usage is TRBJ1-1, with D unclear. This CDR3 comprises 12 residues. V was trimmed by 8 bases and J by 5 bases, leaving 12 bases between them. Germline CDR1 reads SGHDN; CDR2 reads FVKESK. CDR3 DNA: TGTGCCAGCCTCGGACGGGTAACTGAAGCTTTCTTT. It specifies CASLGRVTEAFF. The full variable domain, its missing parts supplied by reference TRBV14 and TRBJ1-1, is EAGVTQFPSHSVIEKGQTVTLRCDPISGHDNLYWYRRVMGKEIKFLLHFVKESKQDESGMPNNRFLAERTGGTYSTLKVQPAELEDSGVYFCASLGRVTEAFFGQGTRLTVV.

This rearrangement joins TRBV20-1 to TRBJ1-1; TRBD1 matches 9 bases. Germline CDR1 and CDR2: DFQATT and SNEGSKA (reference sequence). The CDR3 sequence is 14 residues long. V dropped 5 bases and J dropped 1; count of bases not matched to a gene: 5. In nucleotides, the CDR3 is TGCAGTGCTTTCCGGACAGGGGCGAACACTGAAGCTTTCTTT. It yields the protein CSAFRTGANTEAFF.

The chain's CDR3 is CASSITVEETQYF. The CDR3 DNA reads as TGTGCCAGTAGTATCACAGTTGAAGAGACCCAGTACTTC. V is TRBV19 and J is TRBJ2-5; D is unresolved. The CDR3 runs to 13 residues. V lost 3 bases to trimming and J lost 3 bases, with 8 bases between them. Germline values: CDR1 LNHDA, CDR2 SQIVND (reference sequence). Using reference TRBV19 and TRBJ2-5 for the parts outside the CDR3, the full variable domain is DGGITQSPKYLFRKEGQNVTLSCEQNLNHDAMYWYRQDPGQGLRLIYYSQIVNDFQKGDIAEGYSVSREKKESFPLTVTSAQKNPTAFYLCASSITVEETQYFGPGTRLLVL.

This clonotype showed up many times. The V and J genes are TRBV24-1 and TRBJ1-1; TRBD1 is a possible D gene (5 bases). This CDR3 contains 14 residues. With 3 bases removed from V and 4 bases from J, the gap between germline ends came to 11 bases. Germline-derived CDR1 and CDR2 are KGHDR and SFDVKD. The CDR3 DNA follows: TGTGCCACCAGTGATAATGGCAGGGCCACTGAAGCTTTCTTT. This translates into CATSDNGRATEAFF.

In this sample, this clonotype turned up many times. This chain joins TRBV27 and TRBJ1-1; 8 bases agree with TRBD1. Germline V CDR1 and CDR2: MNHEY, SMNVEV (reference sequence). The CDR3 contains 16 residues. Unmatched junction bases numbered 7, after V lost 0 bases and J lost 4 bases. Here the CDR3 DNA reads TGTGCCAGCAGTTTATCAATAACAGGGGGGACCACTGAAGCTTTCTTT. Its translation is CASSLSITGGTTEAFF.

This clonotype was observed at least ten times. This rearrangement joins TRBV6-2 or TRBV6-3 to TRBJ2-7; TRBD2 matches at 12 bases. The V gene end was trimmed by 2 bases and the J gene end by 2 bases; junction bases not matched to a gene: 7. The V gene's germline CDR1 is MNHEY and CDR2 SVGEGT. This CDR3 has 17 residues. Written as DNA, the CDR3 is TGTGCCAGCAGTTACGGGCCCCTAGCGGGAGGGCCCTACGAGCAGTACTTC. It encodes CASSYGPLAGGPYEQYF.